The 3 T cell receptor beta chains below come from one sample, sequenced in a study of T cells in Graves' hyperthyroidism and ophthalmopathy. The TCR beta CDR3 regions underwent amplification using RNA transcripts as the source. First-round RT-PCR of the TCR CDR3 relied on the HTBI primer set. TCRdb processed the multiplex PCR reads anew with MiXCR; each CDR3 protein has one entry. The table includes under 300,000 distinct CDR3 sequences, roughly 20% detected once. Sequencing input: blood. All receptors come from a man aged 30 to 45 with Graves' ophthalmopathy.

V gene TRBV10-3 combines with J gene TRBJ1-5; D is ambiguous. V was clipped by 7 bases and J by 4 bases, with 11 bases between them. CDR3 length equals 13 residues. Germline CDR1 reads ENHRY; CDR2 reads SYGVKD. This CDR3 reads CAIKQTINQPQHF. The CDR3 region has the DNA TGTGCCATCAAACAGACGATTAATCAGCCCCAGCATTTT.

Only a few counts were recorded for this clonotype. CDR3 protein: CARNQGISYEQYF. CDR3 nucleotide sequence: TGTGCCAGAAACCAGGGGATCTCCTACGAGCAGTACTTC. V and J are TRBV10-3 and TRBJ2-7; TRBD1 is a possible D gene (6 bases). The CDR3 runs 13 residues. CDR1 and CDR2 (germline): ENHRY, SYGVKD. The V and J ends lost 10 bases and 0 bases respectively, with 13 bases between them.

The rearrangement links TRBV6-2 or TRBV6-3 to TRBJ2-7; 15 bases line up with TRBD2. Per germline, CDR1 MNHEY and CDR2 SVGEGT. The CDR3 loop spans 15 amino acids. V trimming: 4 bases; J trimming: 7 bases; junction bases outside the gene matches: 5. The CDR3 DNA sequence: TGTGCCAGCAGTTCCGGACTAGCGGGAGGGAGGGAGCAGTACTTC. Residues: CASSSGLAGGREQYF.